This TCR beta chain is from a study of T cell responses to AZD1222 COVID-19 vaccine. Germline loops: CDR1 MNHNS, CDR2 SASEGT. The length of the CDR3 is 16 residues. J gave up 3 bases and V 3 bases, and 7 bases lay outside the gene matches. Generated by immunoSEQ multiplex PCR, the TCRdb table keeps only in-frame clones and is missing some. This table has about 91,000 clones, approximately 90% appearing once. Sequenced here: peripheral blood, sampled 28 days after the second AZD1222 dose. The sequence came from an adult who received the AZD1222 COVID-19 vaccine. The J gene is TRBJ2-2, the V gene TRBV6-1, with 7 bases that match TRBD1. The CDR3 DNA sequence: TGTGCCAGCAGTGACACCGGGACAGCCGACACCGGGGAGCTGTTTTTT. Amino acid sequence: CASSDTGTADTGELFF.